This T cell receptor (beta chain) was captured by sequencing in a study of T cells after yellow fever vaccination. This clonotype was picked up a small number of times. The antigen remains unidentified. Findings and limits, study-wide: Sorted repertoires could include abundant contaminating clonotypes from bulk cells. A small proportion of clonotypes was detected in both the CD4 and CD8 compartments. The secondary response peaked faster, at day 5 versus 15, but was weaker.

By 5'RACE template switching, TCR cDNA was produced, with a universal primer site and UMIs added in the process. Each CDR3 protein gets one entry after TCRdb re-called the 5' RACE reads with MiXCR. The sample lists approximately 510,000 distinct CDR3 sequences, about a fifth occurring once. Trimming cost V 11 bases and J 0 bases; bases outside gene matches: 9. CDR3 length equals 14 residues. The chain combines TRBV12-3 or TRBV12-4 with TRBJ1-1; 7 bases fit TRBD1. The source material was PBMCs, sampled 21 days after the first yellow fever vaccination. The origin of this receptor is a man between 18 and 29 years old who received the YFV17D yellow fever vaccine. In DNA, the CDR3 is TGTGCCTGTCTTCGGGACAGATTGAACACTGAAGCTTTCTTT. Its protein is CACLRDRLNTEAFF.